This T cell receptor (beta chain) originates from a study of technical replicates of blood from several donors. Only in-frame clones appear in the TCRdb table, and some are missing; sequencing was by immunoSEQ multiplex PCR. The profile shows around 71,000 clones, around nine tenths of them singletons. This clone came up once. Germline V lookup: CDR1 MNHEY, CDR2 SMNVEV (reference sequence). The CDR3 loop spans 13 amino acids. J was trimmed by 5 bases and V by 3 bases; bases with no gene match: 0. Specimen: T cells isolated from PBMCs. The J gene is TRBJ2-1, the V gene TRBV27; 8 bases are a match to TRBD2. This clonotype was obtained from a human donor in good health. CDR3 amino acids: CASSLGLDNEQFF. In DNA form, the CDR3 reads TGTGCCAGCAGTTTGGGACTAGACAATGAGCAGTTCTTC.